This TCR beta chain came from a study of blood T cell repertoires in COVID-19. Per the original methods: It was from reference gene primer amplification that nucleated cell counts were estimated. Method: immunoSEQ multiplex PCR; TCRdb's copy keeps in-frame clones and lacks some. V, J and clone size are taken as reported in that table, and D and trimming were inferred from the DNA itself. This table holds around 58,000 clones, 70% to 90% found once. Participant age was about 18 to 89 years, and participants resided in roughly 24 US areas. Clinical history as reported by participants underpinned cohort assignment. This CDR3 has 13 residues. V shed 6 bases and J 8 bases; nucleotides not matched to a gene: 9.

The J gene is TRBJ1-1, the V gene TRBV12-3 or TRBV12-4; 7 nucleotides match TRBD1. The source material was PBMCs or T cells enriched from blood (not recorded which). The receptor was isolated from a woman in her forties who had recovered from COVID-19. CDR3: CASSLTGLGEAFF. The CDR3 DNA follows: TGTGCCAGCAGCCTGACAGGGCTTGGCGAAGCTTTCTTT.